The 11 T cell receptor beta chains given below trace back to one sample, sequenced in a study of CD8+ T cells in alopecia areata. Treatment reported: oral pan-JAK inhibitor, 5-10 mg twice daily. Extracted RNA was reverse transcribed, and the resulting cDNA served as sequencing template. Libraries were prepared by immunoSEQ multiplex PCR; TCRdb keeps only in-frame clonotypes and omits some of them. The sample carries approximately 210,000 clones, under 70% recorded once. Here the sequenced sample was CD4+ T cells sorted from blood, taken at roughly week 45, from a patient treated with tofacitinib. These receptors were obtained from a human donor with alopecia areata.

V gene TRBV9 combines with J gene TRBJ2-7; D remains unclear. Germline CDR1 and CDR2: SGDLS and YYNGEE. V gave up 0 bases and J gave up 7 bases, with 14 bases separating them. This CDR3 comprises 14 residues. The CDR3 coding sequence is TGTGCCAGCAGCGTAGGACACGCTTTGGGTGAGCAGTACTTC. It specifies CASSVGHALGEQYF.

For the CDR3, the DNA is TGTGCCAGCAGTGAGGCCTCTAGCACAGATACGCAGTATTTT. Encoded protein: CASSEASSTDTQYF. V usage is TRBV2 and J usage is TRBJ2-3; no clear D gene. Germline V gene lookup returns CDR1 SNHLY and CDR2 FYNNEI. V was clipped by 3 bases and J by 0 bases, with 7 bases between them. The CDR3 length is 14 residues.

The chain uses TRBV30 and TRBJ1-4; D gene unclear. The CDR3 covers 11 residues. The germline V and J ends were trimmed by 2 bases and 2 bases, with 0 bases remaining between them. Germline lookup yields CDR1 GTSNPN and CDR2 SVGIG (reference sequence). CDR3 coding DNA: TGTGCCTGGAGTACTAATGAAAAACTGTTTTTT. It translates to CAWSTNEKLFF.

This chain joins TRBV29-1 and TRBJ2-4, with D possibly being TRBD1 (5 bases). CDR1 and CDR2 from the germline V gene are SQVTM and ANQGSEA. The CDR3 is 12 residues long. V was shortened by 7 bases and J by 0 bases, with 7 bases between the two germline ends. CDR3 residues: CSATGAKNIQYF. The CDR3 DNA reads as TGCAGCGCTACAGGAGCCAAAAACATTCAGTACTTC.

This clone was observed a few times. This rearrangement joins TRBV27 to TRBJ1-6; D is uncertain. The CDR3 loop spans 14 amino acids. Germline V gene lookup returns CDR1 MNHEY and CDR2 SMNVEV (reference sequence). Trimming left V 10 bases short and J 6 bases short, with 16 bases between. CDR3 nucleotide sequence: TGTGCCACCCGTAGGGTATCTAGTAATTCACCCCTCCACTTT. It is translated as CATRRVSSNSPLHF.

This clone was picked up a small number of times. The chain joins TRBV7-3 to TRBJ1-1; no clear D. The ends were cut back, 1 base at V and 4 bases at J, with 7 bases in the middle. Germline CDR1 reads SGHTA; CDR2 reads FQGTGA. This CDR3 spans 13 amino acids. CDR3 amino acids: CASSLKFGTEAFF. For the CDR3, the DNA is TGTGCCAGCAGCTTAAAATTTGGCACTGAAGCTTTCTTT.

The V and J genes are TRBV4-3 and TRBJ1-6; D ambiguous. Germline CDR1 LGHNA, CDR2 YSLEER. This CDR3 contains 15 residues. V shed 0 bases and J shed 9 bases, with 12 bases lying between them. The DNA for the CDR3 is TGCGCCAGCAGCCAAGATAACACGGCATTTTCACCCCTCCACTTT. Amino acids: CASSQDNTAFSPLHF.

The CDR3 coding sequence is TGCAGCGTTGTTAGCGCGGGGGTCCACAATGAGCAGTTCTTC. Protein: CSVVSAGVHNEQFF. The V call is TRBV29-1, the J call TRBJ2-1; TRBD2 agrees at 7 bases. The CDR3 is 14 amino acids. V lost 4 bases to trimming and J lost 5 bases; unmatched junction nucleotides: 8. Germline V gene sequence: CDR1 SQVTM, CDR2 ANQGSEA.

The gene calls are TRBV30 and TRBJ1-5; TRBD1 aligns across 8 bases. Trimming cost V 3 bases and J 7 bases; bases outside gene matches: 5. The CDR3 contains 13 residues. The germline V gene encodes CDR1 GTSNPN and CDR2 SVGIG (reference sequence). The CDR3 sequence: CAWSTGGDQPQHF. CDR3 sequence (DNA): TGTGCCTGGAGCACAGGGGGGGACCAGCCCCAGCATTTT.

This clone was seen only a few times. The V and J genes are TRBV7-2 and TRBJ2-7, with 7 positions matching TRBD1. Germline V gene lookup returns CDR1 SGHTA and CDR2 FQGNSA. The CDR3 is 17 residues long. V gave up 5 bases and J gave up 0 bases; unmatched junction bases: 13. As DNA, the CDR3 is TGTGCCAGCAGCGAAGACAGGGCCAGACCACACTCCTACGAGCAGTACTTC. It yields the protein CASSEDRARPHSYEQYF.

This chain links TRBV7-2 with TRBJ1-6, with TRBD1 as a possible D gene (6 bases). The CDR3 has 14 amino acids. Germline V gene sequence: CDR1 SGHTA, CDR2 FQGNSA. Trimming cost V 1 base and J 12 bases, with 13 bases left between them. The CDR3 region has the DNA TGTGCCAGCAGCTTAGGAGGGGGTAGTGGACCCCTCCACTTT. Amino acids: CASSLGGGSGPLHF.